Described below is a single T cell receptor beta chain sequence and its context. What it binds is not known. These data come from a study of glioma-infiltrating T cells. CDR1 and CDR2 from the germline V gene are SNHLY and FYNNEI. CDR3 length: 14 residues. Between the trimmed V and J ends, which lost 3 bases and 4 bases, there was a span of 12 bases. The iRepertoire nested amplicon-rescue multiplex PCR amplified TCR alpha and beta CDR3s from RNA. For one-step reverse transcription and amplification, about 85-400 ng of tissue mRNA or PBMC total RNA was used. TCRdb independently ran MiXCR on the multiplex PCR reads; one entry per CDR3 protein. Altogether 35,000 to 45,000 distinct CDR3 sequences are present, approximately 20% being singletons, with the ten largest covering 5% to 7.5%. Study-level results: Gliomas, especially low-grade, showed above-expected tissue-blood divergence; non-neoplastic patients showed below. CDR3 overlap between tissue and blood was very small.

The sample taken for sequencing was glioma tissue, nonneoplastic brain tissue, or PBMCs (not recorded which). The chain is built from TRBV2 and TRBJ2-5; the D is unclear. The receptor's source is a human donor with low-grade glioma or glioblastoma, undergoing nonglioma brain surgery, or in good health (not recorded which). CDR3 protein: CASSDQVRPETQYF. The CDR3 DNA reads TGTGCCAGCAGTGACCAGGTTCGGCCAGAGACCCAGTACTTC.